This T cell receptor beta chain came from a study of identical twins. This clonotype occurred many times. The ends were cut back, 6 bases at V and 2 bases at J, with 12 bases in the middle. The CDR3 is made up of 14 amino acids. Germline loops: CDR1 SGHAT, CDR2 FQNNGV. TCRdb fed the 5' RACE reads into MiXCR, producing one record per CDR3 protein. The sample holds some 96,000 distinct CDR3 sequences, about 6% seen once. This chain links TRBV11-2 with TRBJ2-3; D is unclear. Sequenced material: memory T cells sorted from blood. The clonotype comes from a woman in her forties or fifties in good health. The CDR3 here is CASRPRVSTDTQYF. DNA of the CDR3: TGTGCCAGCAGGCCACGGGTTTCCACAGATACGCAGTATTTT.